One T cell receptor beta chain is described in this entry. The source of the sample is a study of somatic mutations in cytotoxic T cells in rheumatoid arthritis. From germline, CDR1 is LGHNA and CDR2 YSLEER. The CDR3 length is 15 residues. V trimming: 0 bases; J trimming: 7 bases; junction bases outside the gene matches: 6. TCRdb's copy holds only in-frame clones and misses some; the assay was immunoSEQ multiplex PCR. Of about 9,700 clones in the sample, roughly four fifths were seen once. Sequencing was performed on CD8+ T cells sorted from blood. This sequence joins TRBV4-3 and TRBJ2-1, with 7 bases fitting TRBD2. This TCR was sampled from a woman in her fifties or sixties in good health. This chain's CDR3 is CASSQDQRGGNEQFF. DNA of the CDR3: TGCGCCAGCAGCCAAGATCAGCGGGGAGGTAATGAGCAGTTCTTC.